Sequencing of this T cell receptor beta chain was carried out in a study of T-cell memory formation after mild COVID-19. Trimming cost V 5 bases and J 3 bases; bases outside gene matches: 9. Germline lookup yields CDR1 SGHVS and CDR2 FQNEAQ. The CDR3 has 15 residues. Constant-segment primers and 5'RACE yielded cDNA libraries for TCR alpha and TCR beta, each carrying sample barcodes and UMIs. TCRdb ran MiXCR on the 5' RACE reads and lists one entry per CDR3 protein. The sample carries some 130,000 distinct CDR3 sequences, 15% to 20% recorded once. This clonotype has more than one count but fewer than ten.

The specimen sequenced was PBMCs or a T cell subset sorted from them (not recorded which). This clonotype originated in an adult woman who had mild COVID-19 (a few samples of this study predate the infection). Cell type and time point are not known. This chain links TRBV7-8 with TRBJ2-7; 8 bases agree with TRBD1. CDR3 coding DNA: TGTGCCAGCAGCCGTTTTGGACAGGGATTCTACGAGCAGTACTTC. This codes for CASSRFGQGFYEQYF. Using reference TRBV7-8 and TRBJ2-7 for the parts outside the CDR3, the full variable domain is GAGVSQSPRYKVAKRGQDVALRCDPISGHVSLFWYQQALGQGPEFLTYFQNEAQLDKSGLPSDRFFAERPEGSVSTLKIQRTQQEDSAVYLCASSRFGQGFYEQYFGPGTRLTVT.